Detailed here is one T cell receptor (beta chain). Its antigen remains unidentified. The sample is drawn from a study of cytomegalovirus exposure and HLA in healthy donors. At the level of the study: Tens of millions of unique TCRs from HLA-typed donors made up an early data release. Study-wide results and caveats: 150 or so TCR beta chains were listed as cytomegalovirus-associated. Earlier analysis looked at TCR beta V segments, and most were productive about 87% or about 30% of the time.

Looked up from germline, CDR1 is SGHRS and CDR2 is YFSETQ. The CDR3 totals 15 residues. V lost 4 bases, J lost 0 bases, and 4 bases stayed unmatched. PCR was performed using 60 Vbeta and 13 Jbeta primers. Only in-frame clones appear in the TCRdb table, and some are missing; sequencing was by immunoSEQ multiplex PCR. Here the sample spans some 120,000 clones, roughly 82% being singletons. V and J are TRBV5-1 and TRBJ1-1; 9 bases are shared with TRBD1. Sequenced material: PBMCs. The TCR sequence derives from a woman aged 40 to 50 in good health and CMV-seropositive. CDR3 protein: CASSLGQGMNTEAFF. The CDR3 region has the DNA TGCGCCAGCAGCCTTGGACAGGGGATGAACACTGAAGCTTTCTTT.